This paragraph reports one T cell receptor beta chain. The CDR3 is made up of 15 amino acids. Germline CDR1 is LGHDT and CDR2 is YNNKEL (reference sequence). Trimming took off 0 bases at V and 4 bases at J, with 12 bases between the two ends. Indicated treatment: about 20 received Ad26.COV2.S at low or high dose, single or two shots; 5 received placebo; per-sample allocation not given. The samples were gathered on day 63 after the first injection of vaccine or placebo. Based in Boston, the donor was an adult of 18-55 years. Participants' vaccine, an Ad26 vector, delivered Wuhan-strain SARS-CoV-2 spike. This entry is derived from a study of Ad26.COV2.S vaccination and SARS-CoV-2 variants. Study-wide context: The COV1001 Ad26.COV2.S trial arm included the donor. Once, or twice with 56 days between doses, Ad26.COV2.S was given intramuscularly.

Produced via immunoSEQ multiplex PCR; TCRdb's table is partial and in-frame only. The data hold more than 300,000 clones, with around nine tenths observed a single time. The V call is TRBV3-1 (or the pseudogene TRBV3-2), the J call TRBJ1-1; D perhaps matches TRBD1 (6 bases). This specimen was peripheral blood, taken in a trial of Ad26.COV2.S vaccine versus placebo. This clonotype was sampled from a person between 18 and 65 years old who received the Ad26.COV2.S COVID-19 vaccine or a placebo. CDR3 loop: CASSQDQGLITEAFF. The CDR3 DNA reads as TGTGCCAGCAGCCAAGACCAGGGGCTAATCACTGAAGCTTTCTTT.